This TCR beta chain was sequenced in a study of cytomegalovirus exposure and HLA in healthy donors. Study-wide context: The early release's HLA-typed donors yielded approximately 81 million unique TCRs.

CDR1 and CDR2 (germline): SEHNR, FQNEAQ (reference sequence). The CDR3 length is 13 residues. V lost 7 bases and J lost 3, with 12 bases in between. Amplification used 60 Vbeta primers and 13 Jbeta primers. Here immunoSEQ multiplex PCR was the method, and the copy in TCRdb shows in-frame clones only, minus some. This sample carries about 210,000 clones, almost 80% of them seen once, and the ten largest clones take approximately 1.8%. This receptor was taken from a male donor in good health and CMV-seronegative. Sequencing was carried out using PBMCs. The chain combines TRBV7-9 with TRBJ1-2; tentative D call: TRBD1 (5 bases). This chain's CDR3 is CASTNGRDYGYTF. In DNA form, the CDR3 reads TGTGCCAGCACCAATGGCAGGGACTATGGCTACACCTTC.